These 22 T cell receptor beta chains were all obtained from the same sample, sequenced in a study of T cell responses to AZD1222 COVID-19 vaccine. Measured with immunoSEQ multiplex PCR; TCRdb has only the in-frame clones, and not every one. The profile covers 85,000 to 100,000 clones, with less than 90% appearing a single time and approximately 5.2% taken by the ten largest. The source was peripheral blood, collected 28 days after the second AZD1222 dose. The receptor source for this set is an adult who received the AZD1222 COVID-19 vaccine.

This chain joins TRBV2 and TRBJ1-6; no clear D gene. The CDR3 consists of 15 residues. Germline CDR1 is SNHLY and CDR2 is FYNNEI. Trimming removed 4 bases at V and 7 bases at J, with 14 bases between. The CDR3 coding sequence is TGTGCCAGCAGTGGGGCGGGCGGAGGGAATTCACCCCTCCACTTT. This translates into CASSGAGGGNSPLHF.

The CDR3 sequence: CAILGQEPNTGELFF. The CDR3 DNA reads TGTGCCATCTTAGGACAGGAGCCTAACACCGGGGAGCTGTTTTTT. V gene TRBV2 combines with J gene TRBJ2-2, with 7 positions matching TRBD1. With 10 bases clipped from V and 2 bases from J, the junction kept 10 bases outside the gene matches. CDR3 length equals 15 residues. Germline CDR1 is SNHLY and CDR2 is FYNNEI.

The CDR3 sequence is CASRRAGSGSPLHF. DNA of the CDR3: TGTGCCAGCAGAAGAGCAGGGTCAGGTTCACCCCTCCACTTT. V and J are TRBV2 and TRBJ1-6, with D possibly TRBD1 on 5 matching bases. V was clipped by 6 bases and J by 9 bases, with 15 bases between them. This CDR3 comprises 14 residues. Germline lookup yields CDR1 SNHLY and CDR2 FYNNEI.

This clone showed up just a few times. V usage is TRBV2 and J usage is TRBJ2-1, with 12 bases identical to TRBD2. Looked up from germline, CDR1 is SNHLY and CDR2 is FYNNEI. The CDR3 has 16 amino acids. J was trimmed by 9 bases and V by 5 bases; bases with no gene match: 11. This CDR3 reads CASSSRGLAGRGEQFF. CDR3 DNA sequence: TGTGCCAGCAGTAGCCGAGGACTAGCGGGGAGGGGTGAGCAGTTCTTC. Looking up the rest from reference TRBV2 and TRBJ2-1 gives the full variable domain: EPEVTQTPSHQVTQMGQEVILRCVPISNHLYFYWYRQILGQKVEFLVSFYNNEISEKSEIFDDQFSVERPDGSNFTLKIRSTKLEDSAMYFCASSSRGLAGRGEQFFGPGTRLTVL.

The chain recombines TRBV6-5 with TRBJ2-5, with 9 positions matching TRBD2. This CDR3 region has 16 residues. The V segment lost 2 bases and the J segment 3 bases; nucleotides outside the gene matches: 7. The germline gives CDR1 MNHEY, CDR2 SVGAGI. The CDR3: CASSYPATSGEETQYF. The CDR3 nucleotides read TGTGCCAGCAGTTACCCTGCGACTAGCGGCGAAGAGACCCAGTACTTC.

This chain links TRBV6-5 with TRBJ1-6; D may be TRBD1 (5 bases). V gave up 6 bases and J gave up 7 bases, with 10 bases separating them. The CDR3 length is 13 residues. Germline V gene sequence: CDR1 MNHEY, CDR2 SVGAGI. This CDR3 is CASSAQANSPLHF. CDR3 DNA sequence: TGTGCCAGCAGCGCACAGGCAAATTCACCCCTCCACTTT.

J is TRBJ1-4 and V is TRBV5-4; D perhaps matches TRBD1 (5 bases). Germline V gene data show CDR1 as SGHNT and CDR2 as YYREEE (reference sequence). With 4 bases removed from V and 5 bases from J, the gap between germline ends came to 12 bases. This CDR3 is 14 amino acids long. The DNA of the CDR3 is TGTGCCAGCAGCCGGAGGGACGGGAATGAAAAACTGTTTTTT. This codes for CASSRRDGNEKLFF. The variable domain in full, completed from reference TRBV5-4 and TRBJ1-4, reads ETGVTQSPTHLIKTRGQQVTLRCSSQSGHNTVSWYQQALGQGPQFIFQYYREEENGRGNFPPRFSGLQFPNYSSELNVNALELDDSALYLCASSRRDGNEKLFFGSGTQLSVL.

This clone appeared a few times. V is TRBV11-2 and J is TRBJ1-2; TRBD1 is a possible D gene (6 bases). The CDR3 sequence is 16 residues long. V lost 5 bases, J lost 3 bases, and 19 bases lay in between. Germline V gene lookup returns CDR1 SGHAT and CDR2 FQNNGV. CDR3 bases: TGTGCCAGCAGCCGTCGGGGGGGCCGAGAAGACTATGGCTACACCTTC. This gives the protein CASSRRGGREDYGYTF.

This clone was observed a few times. The chain uses TRBV4-1 and TRBJ1-2; TRBD1 might be the D (6 bases). Trimming took 2 bases from V and 8 from J, leaving 15 bases between them. CDR3 length equals 14 residues. From germline, CDR1 is MGHRA and CDR2 YSYEKL. Here the CDR3 reads CASSQSRGVGGYTF. CDR3 coding DNA: TGCGCCAGCAGCCAATCCAGGGGCGTGGGAGGCTACACCTTC.

The rearrangement uses TRBV10-3 and TRBJ1-3, with D perhaps matching TRBD1 (5 bases). The V gene lost 6 bases and the J gene lost 5 bases, with 8 bases spanning the gap. This CDR3 region has 12 residues. Germline CDR1 and CDR2: ENHRY and SYGVKD. The CDR3 sequence is CAIRDNRNTIYF. The CDR3 DNA reads as TGTGCCATCAGGGACAATAGAAACACCATATATTTT.

The chain has TRBV18 and TRBJ2-6; TRBD1 agrees at 9 bases. The CDR3 runs 17 residues. The germline V gene encodes CDR1 KGHSH and CDR2 LQKENI. V shed 3 bases, J shed 5 bases, and the junction held 8 bases outside the gene matches. The CDR3 DNA reads as TGTGCCAGCTCACCGGGGACAGGGAGTAGGAGGGCCAACGTCCTGACTTTC. It translates to CASSPGTGSRRANVLTF. Using reference TRBV18 and TRBJ2-6 for the parts outside the CDR3, the full variable domain is NAGVMQNPRHLVRRRGQEARLRCSPMKGHSHVYWYRQLPEEGLKFMVYLQKENIIDESGMPKERFSAEFPKEGPSILRIQQVVRGDSAAYFCASSPGTGSRRANVLTFGAGSRLTVL.

This chain links TRBV30 with TRBJ2-1, with a weak D call TRBD2 (6 bases). V gave up 3 bases and J gave up 9 bases, with 12 bases separating them. CDR1 is GTSNPN, CDR2 SVGIG, per germline (reference sequence). The CDR3 extends over 12 amino acids. The CDR3 region is CAWSGGGVEQFF. The CDR3 region has the DNA TGTGCCTGGAGCGGGGGAGGCGTTGAGCAGTTCTTC.

The V call is TRBV2, the J call TRBJ1-1; no clear D gene. This CDR3 spans 12 amino acids. Looked up from germline, CDR1 is SNHLY and CDR2 is FYNNEI. V lost 0 bases and J 4 bases, leaving 3 bases between the germline ends. In nucleotides, the CDR3 is TGTGCCAGCAGTGAAGCGGCCACTGAAGCTTTCTTT. As protein: CASSEAATEAFF.

This sequence joins TRBV24-1 and TRBJ1-2; no firm D call. V was clipped by 4 bases and J by 4 bases, with 6 bases between them. In germline, CDR1 is KGHDR, CDR2 SFDVKD. CDR3 size: 12 residues. The DNA for the CDR3 is TGTGCCACCAGTGACCCTGCCTATGGCTACACCTTC. Its translation is CATSDPAYGYTF.

The V and J genes are TRBV5-1 and TRBJ2-5, with D unresolved. CDR3 length: 15 amino acids. The V and J ends lost 4 bases and 2 bases respectively, with 15 bases between them. Germline V gene lookup returns CDR1 SGHRS and CDR2 YFSETQ. The CDR3 DNA follows: TGCGCCAGCAGCGAGACTCCGCGCCCTCAAGAGACCCAGTACTTC. Its protein product is CASSETPRPQETQYF.

The rearrangement uses TRBV2 and TRBJ1-3; no clear D gene. The CDR3 has 14 amino acids. CDR1 is SNHLY and CDR2 is FYNNEI in the germline V gene. Deletions cut 2 bases from V and 1 base from J, with 6 bases between. Here the CDR3 reads CASSEYTSGNTIYF. CDR3 coding DNA: TGTGCCAGCAGTGAATATACATCTGGAAACACCATATATTTT. Looking up the rest from reference TRBV2 and TRBJ1-3 gives the full variable domain: EPEVTQTPSHQVTQMGQEVILRCVPISNHLYFYWYRQILGQKVEFLVSFYNNEISEKSEIFDDQFSVERPDGSNFTLKIRSTKLEDSAMYFCASSEYTSGNTIYFGEGSWLTVV.

Here the CDR3 DNA reads TGTGCCAGCAGCTTAGTACGGGGGGCAACTAATGAAAAACTGTTTTTT. As protein: CASSLVRGATNEKLFF. The V gene is TRBV7-8, the J gene TRBJ1-4, with D perhaps TRBD1 (5 bases). This CDR3 region has 16 residues. The germline gives CDR1 SGHVS, CDR2 FQNEAQ. V was trimmed by 1 base and J by 0 bases, leaving 9 bases between them.

This chain connects TRBV6-5 to TRBJ1-4; tentatively, D is TRBD1 (6 bases). Trimming left V 4 bases short and J 4 bases short, with 10 bases between. The V gene's germline CDR1 is MNHEY and CDR2 SVGAGI. This CDR3 is built from 14 residues. In DNA form, the CDR3 reads TGTGCCAGCAGTTTGGACAGTTTTAATGAAAAACTGTTTTTT. Amino acid sequence: CASSLDSFNEKLFF.

V is TRBV19 and J is TRBJ2-7; perhaps D is TRBD1 or TRBD2 (5 bases each). This CDR3 region has 15 residues. Germline V gene sequence: CDR1 LNHDA, CDR2 SQIVND (reference sequence). V shed 5 bases and J shed 0 bases, with 14 bases lying between them. Here the CDR3 reads CASSARDGTSYEQYF. CDR3 coding DNA: TGTGCCAGTAGTGCCCGGGACGGAACCTCCTACGAGCAGTACTTC.

The chain is built from TRBV10-3 and TRBJ2-7, with 11 nucleotides matching TRBD1. CDR1 ENHRY and CDR2 SYGVKD come from the germline V gene. The CDR3 covers 13 residues. V was pared by 9 bases and J by 7 bases, with 8 bases of the junction left unmatched. The CDR3 region has the DNA TGTGCCATAGCTCCGGGACAGGGGGGGGAGCAGTACTTC. Its protein is CAIAPGQGGEQYF.

This chain connects TRBV3-1 (or the pseudogene TRBV3-2) to TRBJ1-2; D might be TRBD1 (5 bases). The germline gives CDR1 LGHDT, CDR2 YNNKEL (reference sequence). The CDR3 totals 13 residues. V shed 6 bases and J shed 3 bases, with 11 bases lying between them. The CDR3 region has the DNA TGTGCCAGCAGGGGACCAGGCGACTATGGCTACACCTTC. Protein product: CASRGPGDYGYTF.

The chain carries TRBV10-2 and TRBJ1-3; D not certain. The CDR3 runs 14 residues. V was trimmed by 3 bases and J by 4 bases, leaving 10 bases between them. Germline CDR1 and CDR2: WSHSY and SAAADI. CDR3 loop: CASSEREVGNTIYF. CDR3 nucleotide sequence: TGCGCCAGCAGTGAAAGGGAGGTCGGAAACACCATATATTTT.